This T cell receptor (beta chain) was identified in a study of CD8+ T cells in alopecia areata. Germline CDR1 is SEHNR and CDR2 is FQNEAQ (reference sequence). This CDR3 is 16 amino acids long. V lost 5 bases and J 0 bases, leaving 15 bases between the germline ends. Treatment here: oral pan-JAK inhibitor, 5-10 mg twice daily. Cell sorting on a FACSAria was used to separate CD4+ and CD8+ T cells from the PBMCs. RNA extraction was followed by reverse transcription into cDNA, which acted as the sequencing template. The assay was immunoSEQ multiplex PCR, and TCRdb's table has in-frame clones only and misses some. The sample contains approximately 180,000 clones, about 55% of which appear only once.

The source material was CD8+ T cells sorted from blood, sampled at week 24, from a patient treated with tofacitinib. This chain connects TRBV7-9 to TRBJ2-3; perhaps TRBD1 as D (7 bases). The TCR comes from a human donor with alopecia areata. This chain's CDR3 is CASSPFQGGSTDTQYF. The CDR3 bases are TGTGCCAGCAGCCCCTTCCAGGGGGGAAGCACAGATACGCAGTATTTT.